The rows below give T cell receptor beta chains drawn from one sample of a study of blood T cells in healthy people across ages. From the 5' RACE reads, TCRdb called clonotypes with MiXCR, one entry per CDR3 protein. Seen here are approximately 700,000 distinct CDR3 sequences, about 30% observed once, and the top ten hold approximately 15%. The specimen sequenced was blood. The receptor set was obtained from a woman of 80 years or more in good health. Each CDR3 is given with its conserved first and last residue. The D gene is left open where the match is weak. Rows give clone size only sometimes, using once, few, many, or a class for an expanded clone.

CDR3aa: CASSPDENTQYF
CDR3nt: TGTGCCAGCAGCCCCGACGAGAATACGCAGTATTTT
d_gene: -
j_gene: TRBJ2-3
v_gene: TRBV6-2/TRBV6-3
abundance: many

CDR3aa: CASSLVFTSGAQEAQYF
CDR3nt: TGTGCCAGCAGCCTCGTGTTCACTAGCGGGGCCCAAGAGGCCCAGTACTTC
d_gene: TRBD2
j_gene: TRBJ2-5
v_gene: TRBV3-1
abundance: -

CDR3aa: CASSLATSGGARVDTQYF
CDR3nt: TGTGCCAGCAGCTTAGCGACTAGCGGGGGGGCCAGGGTAGATACGCAGTATTTT
d_gene: TRBD2
j_gene: TRBJ2-3
v_gene: TRBV7-8
abundance: few

CDR3aa: CATSTDRRWAYSNQPQHF
CDR3nt: TGTGCCACCAGCACAGACCGACGGTGGGCGTATAGCAATCAGCCCCAGCATTTT
d_gene: -
j_gene: TRBJ1-5
v_gene: TRBV15
abundance: -

CDR3aa: CASSPTANGETQYF
CDR3nt: TGTGCCAGCTCACCAACTGCGAATGGGGAGACCCAGTACTTC
d_gene: -
j_gene: TRBJ2-5
v_gene: TRBV18
abundance: -

CDR3aa: CAWNEADYGYTF
CDR3nt: TGTGCCTGGAATGAGGCAGACTATGGCTACACCTTC
d_gene: -
j_gene: TRBJ1-2
v_gene: TRBV30
abundance: few

CDR3aa: CASSDVGGGRQPQHF
CDR3nt: TGTGCCAGCAGTGACGTGGGGGGAGGAAGGCAGCCCCAGCATTTT
d_gene: -
j_gene: TRBJ1-5
v_gene: TRBV6-6
abundance: many

CDR3aa: CSARGAALAVTQETQYF
CDR3nt: TGCAGTGCTAGAGGGGCGGCACTAGCGGTGACTCAAGAGACCCAGTACTTC
d_gene: TRBD2
j_gene: TRBJ2-5
v_gene: TRBV20-1
abundance: -

CDR3aa: CAISEGQNYGCTF
CDR3nt: TGTGCCATCAGTGAGGGACAGAACTATGGCTGCACCTTC
d_gene: -
j_gene: TRBJ1-2
v_gene: TRBV10-3
abundance: -

CDR3aa: CASSLGQLKSYGYTF
CDR3nt: TGTGCCAGCAGCTTGGGGCAACTAAAATCCTATGGCTACACCTTC
d_gene: -
j_gene: TRBJ1-2
v_gene: TRBV5-6
abundance: many

CDR3aa: CASSQLGETQYF
CDR3nt: TGTGCCAGCAGCCAACTGGGAGAGACCCAGTACTTC
d_gene: -
j_gene: TRBJ2-5
v_gene: TRBV3-1
abundance: many

CDR3aa: CASSQTGHIGQPQHF
CDR3nt: TGTGCCAGCAGTCAAACAGGCCACATTGGTCAGCCCCAGCATTTT
d_gene: -
j_gene: TRBJ1-5
v_gene: TRBV6-5
abundance: -

CDR3aa: CASSQDQGYYGYTF
CDR3nt: TGCGCCAGCAGCCAAGATCAGGGCTACTATGGCTACACCTTC
d_gene: -
j_gene: TRBJ1-2
v_gene: TRBV4-3
abundance: -

CDR3aa: CASSLLDPSGQGKLFF
CDR3nt: TGTGCCAGCAGTCTCCTAGACCCCTCCGGACAGGGGAAACTGTTTTTT
d_gene: TRBD1
j_gene: TRBJ1-4
v_gene: TRBV12-3/TRBV12-4
abundance: many

CDR3aa: CAISETSGAGNEQYF
CDR3nt: TGTGCCATCAGTGAAACGTCGGGGGCAGGTAATGAGCAGTACTTC
d_gene: -
j_gene: TRBJ2-7
v_gene: TRBV10-3
abundance: -

CDR3aa: CASSRGDRAKADLHF
CDR3nt: TGTGCCAGCAGCCGAGGGGACAGGGCCAAAGCAGACCTCCACTTT
d_gene: TRBD1
j_gene: TRBJ1-6
v_gene: TRBV7-9
abundance: -

CDR3aa: CASSPTTGRVHNEQFF
CDR3nt: TGTGCCAGCAGCCCTACGACAGGGAGGGTCCACAATGAGCAGTTCTTC
d_gene: -
j_gene: TRBJ2-1
v_gene: TRBV7-2
abundance: few

CDR3aa: CASSISPSKDYEQYF
CDR3nt: TGTGCCAGTAGTATTTCTCCCTCGAAGGATTACGAGCAGTACTTC
d_gene: -
j_gene: TRBJ2-7
v_gene: TRBV19
abundance: -

CDR3aa: CASSLVPGQTYEQYF
CDR3nt: TGTGCCAGCAGCTTGGTCCCGGGACAGACCTACGAGCAGTACTTC
d_gene: TRBD1
j_gene: TRBJ2-7
v_gene: TRBV5-5
abundance: -

CDR3aa: CSASPRRGDNQPQHF
CDR3nt: TGCAGTGCTAGTCCGAGGAGAGGAGATAATCAGCCCCAGCATTTT
d_gene: -
j_gene: TRBJ1-5
v_gene: TRBV20-1
abundance: many

CDR3aa: CASSLGGKVYEQYF
CDR3nt: TGCGCCAGCAGCTTGGGGGGTAAGGTCTACGAGCAGTACTTC
d_gene: -
j_gene: TRBJ2-7
v_gene: TRBV5-1
abundance: few

CDR3aa: CASSPGHFANTGELFF
CDR3nt: TGTGCCAGCAGCCCCGGACATTTTGCGAACACCGGGGAGCTGTTTTTT
d_gene: -
j_gene: TRBJ2-2
v_gene: TRBV6-1
abundance: many

CDR3aa: CASSASSAKNIQYF
CDR3nt: TGTGCCAGCAGTGCCAGTTCAGCCAAAAACATTCAGTACTTC
d_gene: -
j_gene: TRBJ2-4
v_gene: TRBV7-6
abundance: many

CDR3aa: CASSGPGGGLDTQYF
CDR3nt: TGCGCCAGCAGCGGGCCCGGGGGGGGCCTAGATACGCAGTATTTT
d_gene: TRBD2
j_gene: TRBJ2-3
v_gene: TRBV5-1
abundance: many

CDR3aa: CASSQDRPGALPQHF
CDR3nt: TGTGCCAGCAGCCAAGATCGACCGGGCGCTTTGCCCCAGCATTTT
d_gene: -
j_gene: TRBJ1-5
v_gene: TRBV3-1
abundance: -

CDR3aa: CASSLRTGETQYF
CDR3nt: TGTGCCAGCAGCTTACGAACCGGCGAGACCCAGTACTTC
d_gene: -
j_gene: TRBJ2-5
v_gene: TRBV7-6
abundance: many

CDR3aa: CSVQGTNEKLFF
CDR3nt: TGCAGTGTCCAGGGAACCAATGAAAAACTGTTTTTT
d_gene: -
j_gene: TRBJ1-4
v_gene: TRBV20-1
abundance: -

CDR3aa: CASSLGVGAAYSNQPQHF
CDR3nt: TGTGCCAGCAGCTTGGGGGTCGGAGCAGCTTATAGCAATCAGCCCCAGCATTTT
d_gene: -
j_gene: TRBJ1-5
v_gene: TRBV5-5
abundance: -

CDR3aa: CASSIGTVSGANVLTF
CDR3nt: TGTGCCAGCAGCATTGGGACAGTCTCTGGGGCCAACGTCCTGACTTTC
d_gene: TRBD1
j_gene: TRBJ2-6
v_gene: TRBV7-2
abundance: -

CDR3aa: CTSSLSLDTQYF
CDR3nt: TGCACCAGCAGCTTGTCTCTCGATACGCAGTATTTT
d_gene: -
j_gene: TRBJ2-3
v_gene: TRBV5-1
abundance: -

CDR3aa: CASSLTGLSTNQPQHF
CDR3nt: TGTGCCAGCAGCTTAACAGGGTTAAGTACAAATCAGCCCCAGCATTTT
d_gene: -
j_gene: TRBJ1-5
v_gene: TRBV7-2
abundance: many

CDR3aa: CASSLAGLPSGRTEAFF
CDR3nt: TGTGCCAGCAGCTTAGCCGGGCTCCCCTCGGGAAGAACTGAAGCTTTCTTT
d_gene: -
j_gene: TRBJ1-1
v_gene: TRBV13
abundance: many

CDR3aa: CAWSKGYEQYF
CDR3nt: TGTGCCTGGAGTAAGGGTTACGAGCAGTACTTC
d_gene: -
j_gene: TRBJ2-7
v_gene: TRBV30
abundance: -

CDR3aa: CASRGLGVQAGTEAFF
CDR3nt: TGCGCCAGCAGGGGGTTGGGAGTGCAGGCGGGCACTGAAGCTTTCTTT
d_gene: -
j_gene: TRBJ1-1
v_gene: TRBV5-1
abundance: few

CDR3aa: CASSLGRGDRYGYTF
CDR3nt: TGTGCCAGCAGCTTAGGCAGAGGTGACCGCTATGGCTACACCTTC
d_gene: -
j_gene: TRBJ1-2
v_gene: TRBV7-3
abundance: once

CDR3aa: CASSFGQGTEAFF
CDR3nt: TGTGCCAGCAGCTTCGGGCAGGGCACTGAAGCTTTCTTT
d_gene: -
j_gene: TRBJ1-1
v_gene: TRBV7-9
abundance: many

CDR3aa: CASIMGNTGEAFF
CDR3nt: TGCGCCAGCATAATGGGGAACACCGGTGAAGCTTTCTTT
d_gene: -
j_gene: TRBJ1-1
v_gene: TRBV5-1
abundance: -

CDR3aa: CASSRGAMGYTEAFF
CDR3nt: TGTGCCAGCTCCCGCGGGGCGATGGGCTACACTGAAGCTTTCTTT
d_gene: -
j_gene: TRBJ1-1
v_gene: TRBV6-5
abundance: few

CDR3aa: CASRYKGESPLHF
CDR3nt: TGCGCCAGCAGATACAAGGGTGAATCACCCCTCCACTTT
d_gene: -
j_gene: TRBJ1-6
v_gene: TRBV5-1
abundance: -